This is a list of T cell receptor beta chains from one sample in a study of regulatory T cells in long-lasting Graves disease. TCRdb used MiXCR to reprocess the multiplex PCR reads, holding one entry per CDR3 protein. The table records approximately 440,000 distinct CDR3 sequences, 15% to 20% of them present only once. These data also featured in a second study, about T cells in Graves' hyperthyroidism and ophthalmopathy.

The sequencing used peripheral blood mononuclear cells (PBMCs), collected at new diagnosis, from a patient treated with antithyroid drugs. The source is a man aged 35-49 years with Graves disease. CDR3s include the opening cysteine and the closing phenylalanine or tryptophan. Each record gives: V gene, J gene, CDR3 protein.

TRBV24-1	TRBJ2-2	CATSDNPGGELFF
TRBV11-3	TRBJ2-1	CASSLEPGSYNEQFF
TRBV2	TRBJ2-1	CASSAGAGSYNEQFF
TRBV7-9	TRBJ2-1	CASSLYEYYNEQFF
TRBV2	TRBJ2-3	CASSERAPTDTQYF
TRBV7-3	TRBJ2-1	CASSPGWGSSYNEQFF
TRBV12-3/TRBV12-4	TRBJ2-1	CASTLSGGHYNEQFF
TRBV30	TRBJ1-1	CAWNTSGTEAFF
TRBV2	TRBJ2-1	CASRPSGSSYNEQFF
TRBV6-1	TRBJ2-4	CASEALGENIQYF
TRBV7-3	TRBJ2-7	CASRSIAGKHEQYF
TRBV11-3	TRBJ2-5	CASSLGSSEQETQYF
TRBV7-3	TRBJ1-2	CASSKHNNYGYTF
TRBV10-3	TRBJ2-2	CAISGRAGTGDNTGELFF
TRBV6-2/TRBV6-3	TRBJ2-7	CASSERGLAADEQYF
TRBV7-9	TRBJ2-5	CASSLLTAGETQYF
TRBV28	TRBJ2-7	CASSGTGMLSYEQYF
TRBV7-6	TRBJ2-1	CASSPTSATYNEQFF
TRBV30	TRBJ2-7	CAWSSGVSSYEQYF
TRBV28	TRBJ2-3	CASSRLTGQGETREPGNTQYF
TRBV12-3/TRBV12-4	TRBJ2-3	CASRTTREGTQYF
TRBV5-1	TRBJ1-5	CASSSTGAGQPQHF
TRBV7-2	TRBJ2-3	CASSLGGGGPTDTQYF
TRBV6-2/TRBV6-3	TRBJ2-2	CASSRGTSGVTGELFF
TRBV7-3	TRBJ1-2	CASSPSQGYGYTF
TRBV7-9	TRBJ1-2	CASSSKRGDNGYTF
TRBV20-1	TRBJ2-1	CSARDQLAGYNEQFF
TRBV24-1	TRBJ2-3	CATSDFGASRIDTQYF
TRBV5-5	TRBJ1-6	CASSSVEGDSPLHF
TRBV20-1	TRBJ2-3	CSAPGLATDTQYF
TRBV6-2/TRBV6-3	TRBJ2-7	CASSLLAPTKEQYF
TRBV20-1	TRBJ2-1	CSAPGPLVEQFF
TRBV12-3/TRBV12-4	TRBJ1-3	CANGLSGETGNTIYF
TRBV11-2	TRBJ2-7	CASSPGLAAVAYEQYF
TRBV5-1	TRBJ2-2	CASRPLRTSGNTGELFF
TRBV11-2	TRBJ2-1	CASSTHNEQFF
TRBV28	TRBJ2-2	CASSLSGLAGGQAGELFF